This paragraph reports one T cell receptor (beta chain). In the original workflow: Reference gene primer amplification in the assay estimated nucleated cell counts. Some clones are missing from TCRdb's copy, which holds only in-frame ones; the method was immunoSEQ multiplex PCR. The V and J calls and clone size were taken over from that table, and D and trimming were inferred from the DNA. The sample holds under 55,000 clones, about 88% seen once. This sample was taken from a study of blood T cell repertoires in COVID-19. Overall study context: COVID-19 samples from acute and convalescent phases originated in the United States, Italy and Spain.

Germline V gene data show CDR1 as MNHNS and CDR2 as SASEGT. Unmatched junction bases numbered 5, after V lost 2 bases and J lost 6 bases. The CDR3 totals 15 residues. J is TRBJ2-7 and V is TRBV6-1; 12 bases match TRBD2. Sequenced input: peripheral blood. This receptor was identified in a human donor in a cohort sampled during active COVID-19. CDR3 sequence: CASSELASGRGEQYV. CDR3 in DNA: TGTGCCAGCAGTGAACTAGCTAGCGGGAGGGGCGAGCAGTACGTC.